This T cell receptor (beta chain) was found in a study of circulating and synovial CD4+ cells in juvenile arthritis. General observations from the study: CPL versus bulk CD4 samples: T cell genome counts differed by at least an order of magnitude. Circulating pathogenic-like and bulk T cells looked alike by Vbeta family usage. Circulating pathogenic-like lymphocytes shared a substantially higher fraction of CDR3 sequences with synovium than bulk blood. Overlap with synovium rose as more T cells were sequenced.

Germline CDR1 is SEHNR and CDR2 is FQNEAQ (reference sequence). The CDR3 contains 15 residues. Between the trimmed V and J ends, which lost 1 base and 4 bases, there was a span of 8 bases. TCRdb keeps only in-frame clones here, not all; method: immunoSEQ multiplex PCR. The sample carries some 33,000 clones, about 94% recorded once. A single count supports this clone. The antigen remains unidentified. Other DNA sequences in this specimen translate into the identical CDR3. Sequencing was performed on CD4+ T cells from blood. The TCR originated in a human donor with juvenile idiopathic arthritis. This sequence joins TRBV7-9 and TRBJ1-6, with TRBD1 as a possible D gene (5 bases). In nucleotides, the CDR3 is TGTGCCAGCAGCTTAGGGCAGGGATATAATTCACCCCTCCACTTT. Translated, it gives CASSLGQGYNSPLHF.